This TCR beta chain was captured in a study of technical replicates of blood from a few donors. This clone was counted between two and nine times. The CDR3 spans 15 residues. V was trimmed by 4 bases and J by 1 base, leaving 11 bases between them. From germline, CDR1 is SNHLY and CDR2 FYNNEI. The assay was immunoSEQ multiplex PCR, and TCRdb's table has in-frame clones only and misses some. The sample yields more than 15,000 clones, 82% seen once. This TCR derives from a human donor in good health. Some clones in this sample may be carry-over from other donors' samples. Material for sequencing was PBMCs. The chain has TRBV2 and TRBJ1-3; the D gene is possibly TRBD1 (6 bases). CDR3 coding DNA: TGTGCCAGCAGTGGTACAGGGAAGTCTGGAAACACCATATATTTT. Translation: CASSGTGKSGNTIYF.